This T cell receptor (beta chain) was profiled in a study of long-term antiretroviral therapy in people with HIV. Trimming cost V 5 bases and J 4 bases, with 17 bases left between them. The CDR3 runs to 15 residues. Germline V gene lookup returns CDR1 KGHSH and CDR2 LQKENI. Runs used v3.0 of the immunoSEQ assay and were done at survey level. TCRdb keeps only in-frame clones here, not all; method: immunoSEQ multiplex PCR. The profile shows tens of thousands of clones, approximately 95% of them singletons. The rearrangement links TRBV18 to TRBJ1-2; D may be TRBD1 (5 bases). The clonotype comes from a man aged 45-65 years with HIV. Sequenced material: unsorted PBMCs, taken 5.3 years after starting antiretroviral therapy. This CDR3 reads CASSGDVGGAYGYTF. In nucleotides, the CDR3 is TGTGCCAGCTCAGGGGACGTCGGGGGTGCCTATGGCTACACCTTC.